This T cell receptor (beta chain) was sequenced for a study of monozygotic twins with inflammatory bowel disease. Of note for this clonotype: The antigen is not known.

Germline CDR1 and CDR2: SEHNR and FQNEAQ (reference sequence). The CDR3 consists of 13 residues. For each CDR3 protein, TCRdb gives one entry from its re-call of the 5' RACE reads, without DNA. In all, the sample yields fewer than 350,000 distinct CDR3 sequences. Findings and limits, study-wide: Concordant and discordant twins showed no difference in repertoire similarity, possibly from limited power. Twins with IBD were found to have lower TCRbeta diversity (inverse Simpson) than healthy co-twins.

V and J are TRBV7-9 and TRBJ2-1; there is no DNA to check the TCRdb D call of TRBD1. This TCR was recovered from a human donor with ulcerative colitis or Crohn's disease, or a healthy co-twin of an affected twin (not recorded which). The sequencing input was blood. The CDR3 spells CASSLQGQNEQFF.